The present T cell receptor (beta chain) was sequenced within a study of T-cell reconstitution after alpha-beta-depleted transplantation in children. Study-wide points: Some patients owed their high day-60 TCRbeta diversity to surviving recipient T cells and thymic progenitors.

Unique molecular identifiers were incorporated during preparation of the TCRbeta library. TCRdb analysed the PCR reads with MiXCR anew, one entry per CDR3 protein. The table records hundreds of thousands of distinct CDR3 sequences, 15% to 20% of them present only once. A word on this clonotype: The antigen remains undetermined.

This CDR3 contains 19 residues. Germline V gives CDR1 LGHNA, CDR2 YSLEER. Unmatched junction bases numbered 14, after V lost 2 bases and J lost 2 bases. The genes are TRBV4-3 and TRBJ2-5; 10 nucleotides align to TRBD2. This clonotype originated in a male patient between 2 and 9 years old who had a stem cell transplant for acute lymphoblastic leukemia, so the T cells may come from the graft donor. The sequencing here drew on PBMCs, mostly from graft donor cells, taken 360 days after TCRalphabeta/CD19-depleted stem cell transplant. CDR3 sequence (DNA): TGCGCCAGCAGCCAAAGGGCCCCGACTAGCGGGTCTGGGCAAGAGACCCAGTACTTC. It yields the protein CASSQRAPTSGSGQETQYF.